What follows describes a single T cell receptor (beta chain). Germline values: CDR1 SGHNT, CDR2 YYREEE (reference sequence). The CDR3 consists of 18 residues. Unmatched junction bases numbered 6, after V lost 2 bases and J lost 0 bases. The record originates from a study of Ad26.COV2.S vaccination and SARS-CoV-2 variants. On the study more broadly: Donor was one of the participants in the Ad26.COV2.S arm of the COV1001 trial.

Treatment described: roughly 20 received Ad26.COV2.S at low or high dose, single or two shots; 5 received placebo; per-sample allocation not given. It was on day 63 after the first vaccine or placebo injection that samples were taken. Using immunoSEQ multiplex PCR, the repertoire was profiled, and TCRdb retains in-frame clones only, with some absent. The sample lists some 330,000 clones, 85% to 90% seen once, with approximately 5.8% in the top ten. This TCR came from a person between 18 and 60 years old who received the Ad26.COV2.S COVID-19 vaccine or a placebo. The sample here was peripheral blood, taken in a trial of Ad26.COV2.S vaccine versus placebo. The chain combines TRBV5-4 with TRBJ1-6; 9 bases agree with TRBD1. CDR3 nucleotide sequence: TGTGCCAGCAGCTTCGGACAGGGGAGGAGCTCCTATAATTCACCCCTCCACTTT. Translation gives CASSFGQGRSSYNSPLHF.